This T cell receptor (beta chain) was found in a study of T-cell reconstitution after alpha-beta-depleted transplantation in children. Findings of the study overall: Surviving recipient cells, namely T cells and thymic progenitors, were the source of high day-60 TCRbeta diversity in some patients.

V lost 4 bases, J lost 6 bases, and 10 bases lay in between. Germline CDR1 and CDR2: SGHRS and YFSETQ. This CDR3 region has 13 residues. Preparation of the TCRbeta library was carried out with unique molecular identifiers. TCRdb reprocessed the PCR reads with MiXCR, giving one entry per CDR3 protein. The sample has 750,000 to 950,000 distinct CDR3 sequences, roughly 15% seen once. This clonotype has only a few counts. Its antigen is currently unknown. The clonotype was recovered from a male patient between 10 and 17 years old who had a stem cell transplant for acute lymphoblastic leukemia, so the T cells may come from the graft donor. The rearrangement joins TRBV5-1 to TRBJ1-4, with D hard to call. This specimen consisted of PBMCs, mostly from graft donor cells, obtained 360 days after TCRalphabeta/CD19-depleted stem cell transplant. CDR3 protein: CASSVSGDEKLFF. The CDR3 nucleotides read TGCGCCAGCAGCGTCTCCGGGGATGAAAAACTGTTTTTT.